The 32 T cell receptor beta chains below were found in one sample sequenced in a study of T cells in Graves' hyperthyroidism and ophthalmopathy. Researchers took RNA transcripts and amplified the TCR beta CDR3 regions from them. HTBI primers were used for first-round RT-PCR of the TCR CDR3. TCRdb processed the multiplex PCR reads anew with MiXCR; each CDR3 protein has one entry. This table has 250,000 to 350,000 distinct CDR3 sequences, 15% to 20% appearing once. Sequencing was performed on blood. The receptors here all came from an older woman with Graves' ophthalmopathy.

This clonotype was detected many times. The V and J genes are TRBV28 and TRBJ2-7, with D uncertain. Looked up from germline, CDR1 is MDHEN and CDR2 is SYDVKM. This CDR3 comprises 13 residues. Trimming stripped 4 bases from V and 6 bases from J, with 13 bases between. CDR3 nucleotides: TGTGCCAGCAGTTCCCTCGGTATCGGCGAGCAGTACTTC. Protein: CASSSLGIGEQYF.

Details on this clonotype: Relative to the germline gene, one junction end is altered; a read error may explain this. The chain uses TRBV20-1 and TRBJ2-7; 8 bases match TRBD2. The CDR3 is 16 residues long. CDR1 is DFQATT, CDR2 SNEGSKA, per germline (reference sequence). The CDR3 DNA sequence: TGCAGTGTTAGACCTCGGGGGGGGCGGGGCGTTAACGAGCAGTACTTC. Translation gives CSVRPRGGRGVNEQYF.

This clonotype occurred a few times. The J gene is TRBJ2-2, the V gene TRBV5-6; D is undetermined. Trimming cost V 1 base and J 3 bases, with 10 bases left between them. This CDR3 is 15 amino acids long. The germline gives CDR1 SGHDT, CDR2 YYEEEE. DNA of the CDR3: TGTGCCAGCAGCTTGAAACAGTTATACACCGGGGAGCTGTTTTTT. Translating it yields CASSLKQLYTGELFF.

In its sample, this clonotype was seen many times. The CDR3 DNA is TGCAGTAAGACAGGACAGGGGATAAACGAGCAGTACTTC. This sequence encodes CSKTGQGINEQYF. The V gene is TRBV20-1, the J gene TRBJ2-7; 9 bases agree with TRBD1. This CDR3 has 13 residues. V was pared by 8 bases and J by 5 bases, with 10 bases of the junction left unmatched. Germline V gene lookup returns CDR1 DFQATT and CDR2 SNEGSKA (reference sequence).

CDR3 DNA sequence: TGTGCCAGCAGCTTAGGTGGGGGCTTGGCCACTGAAGCTTTCTTT. Translation gives CASSLGGGLATEAFF. This sequence joins TRBV11-3 and TRBJ1-1, with D perhaps matching TRBD1 (6 bases). The V and J ends lost 1 base and 4 bases respectively, with 13 bases between them. The CDR3 covers 15 residues. Germline CDR1 is SGHNT and CDR2 is YENEEA.

This clonotype was counted at least ten times. The chain employs TRBV12-3 or TRBV12-4 and TRBJ1-5; no reliable D call. V lost 2 bases to trimming and J lost 1 base, with 9 bases between them. The CDR3 consists of 15 residues. DNA of the CDR3: TGTGCCAGCAGTTTATCACAGTCCAGCAATCAGCCCCAGCATTTT. This sequence encodes CASSLSQSSNQPQHF.

As to this clonotype: One junction end disagrees with the germline gene, perhaps due to a read error. The J gene is TRBJ2-3, the V gene TRBV9, with no clear D. Germline V gene data show CDR1 as SGDLS and CDR2 as YYNGEE. The CDR3 spans 13 residues. The CDR3 spells CASSAQFADTQCF. CDR3 sequence (DNA): TGTGCCAGCAGCGCACAGTTTGCAGATACGCAGTGTTTT.

This clonotype was observed a single time. One end of the junction does not line up with germline, which may come from a read error. This chain joins TRBV12-3 or TRBV12-4 and TRBJ1-3, with 9 bases fitting TRBD1. This CDR3 has 15 amino acids. CDR3 residues: CTSSRQGGPGNTIYF. The CDR3 nucleotides are TGTACCAGCAGTCGACAGGGGGGCCCTGGAAACACCATATATTTT.

This chain joins TRBV24-1 and TRBJ2-2; 11 nucleotides match TRBD1. The CDR3 extends over 17 amino acids. J was trimmed by 6 bases and V by 3 bases; bases with no gene match: 8. CDR1 is KGHDR and CDR2 is SFDVKD in the germline V gene. The CDR3 DNA reads TGTGCCACCAGTGATCCAAAGGACAGGGGGCATGCCGGGGAGCTGTTTTTT. It translates to CATSDPKDRGHAGELFF.

This sequence joins TRBV3-1 and TRBJ2-1; D perhaps matches TRBD2 (5 bases). V shed 0 bases and J shed 13 bases, with 13 bases lying between them. CDR3 size: 13 residues. Germline loops: CDR1 LGHDT, CDR2 YNNKEL (reference sequence). CDR3 protein: CASSQDMGRGQFF. CDR3 nucleotide sequence: TGTGCCAGCAGCCAAGATATGGGTCGGGGACAGTTCTTC.

Ten or more counts support this clonotype. The genes are TRBV5-1 and TRBJ1-1, with D hard to call. V was trimmed by 4 bases and J by 4 bases, leaving 11 bases between them. This CDR3 region has 13 residues. In germline, CDR1 is SGHRS, CDR2 YFSETQ. The CDR3 DNA reads TGCGCCAGCAGCCCGCTGGCGGGCACTGAAGCTTTCTTT. This translates into CASSPLAGTEAFF.

This clonotype was seen ten or more times. This sequence joins TRBV12-3 or TRBV12-4 and TRBJ1-3; D is perhaps TRBD1 (5 bases). The CDR3 is 16 amino acids. Trimming cost V 6 bases and J 0 bases, with 15 bases left between them. The CDR3 nucleotides read TGTGCCAGCAGGAATTTAGGGGCACACTCTGGAAACACCATATATTTT. Translated, it gives CASRNLGAHSGNTIYF.

This clonotype was recorded at least ten times. The chain combines TRBV3-1 with TRBJ2-2; the D call may be TRBD1 or TRBD2 (5 bases each). V shed 4 bases and J shed 7 bases, with 13 bases lying between them. The CDR3 has 14 amino acids. The germline CDR1 and CDR2 sequences are LGHDT and YNNKEL (reference sequence). The CDR3 loop reads CASSPPGAVGELFF. The CDR3 DNA reads TGTGCCAGCAGCCCCCCCGGGGCAGTCGGGGAGCTGTTTTTT.

The rearrangement uses TRBV20-1 and TRBJ2-5; the match to TRBD2 covers 9 bases. The CDR3 extends over 15 amino acids. Germline V gene sequence: CDR1 DFQATT, CDR2 SNEGSKA (reference sequence). The trim removed 0 bases at V and 2 bases at J, leaving 4 bases unmatched. The CDR3 protein is CSAREGTSRQETQYF. For the CDR3, the DNA is TGCAGTGCTAGAGAAGGGACTAGCAGACAAGAGACCCAGTACTTC.

The table lists this clonotype with a few counts. The rearrangement uses TRBV24-1 and TRBJ2-2; TRBD2 is a possible D gene (6 bases). V gave up 7 bases and J gave up 5 bases, with 19 bases separating them. The V gene's germline CDR1 is KGHDR and CDR2 SFDVKD. CDR3 size: 16 residues. Here the CDR3 DNA reads TGTGCCACCAGCGGGGGTGGTTCAGGAAATACCGGGGAGCTGTTTTTT. Amino acids: CATSGGGSGNTGELFF.

This clonotype was observed many times. This chain uses TRBV7-2 with TRBJ2-7; possibly TRBD1 or TRBD2 for D (6 bases each). CDR3 length: 18 residues. Germline loops: CDR1 SGHTA, CDR2 FQGNSA. Between the trimmed V and J ends, which lost 1 base and 3 bases, there was a span of 22 bases. Written as DNA, the CDR3 is TGTGCCAGCAGCTTAGGGGTGTTGGGGGGACAACGAGGCTACGAGCAGTACTTC. It translates to CASSLGVLGGQRGYEQYF.

This chain joins TRBV12-3 or TRBV12-4 and TRBJ2-3; TRBD1 matches at 8 bases. This CDR3 region has 15 residues. V lost 6 bases, J lost 5 bases, and 10 bases stayed unmatched. The CDR3 sequence: CASRPGQDTGDTQYF. The CDR3 DNA reads as TGTGCCAGCAGACCGGGACAGGACACGGGAGATACGCAGTATTTT.

At least ten counts were recorded for this clonotype. The DNA of the CDR3 is TGTGCCAGCAGCTTATGGGGATGGGGCAGAATAAACACTGAAGCTTTCTTT. Its protein product is CASSLWGWGRINTEAFF. This sequence joins TRBV7-8 and TRBJ1-1; D possibly corresponds to TRBD1 (5 bases). The V gene lost 2 bases and the J gene lost 2 bases, with 18 bases spanning the gap. Germline CDR1 reads SGHVS; CDR2 reads FQNEAQ. The CDR3 consists of 17 residues.

Many counts were recorded for this clonotype. The V and J genes are TRBV29-1 and TRBJ1-2; TRBD1 matches 7 bases. Germline CDR1 and CDR2: SQVTM and ANQGSEA. The CDR3 extends over 14 amino acids. The J segment lost 2 bases and the V segment lost 5 bases, leaving 8 bases of the junction unmatched. DNA for the CDR3: TGCAGCGTTCACGCGGGACAGATAAACTATGGCTACACCTTC. Its translation is CSVHAGQINYGYTF. The full variable domain, completed using reference TRBV29-1 and TRBJ1-2, is SAVISQKPSRDICQRGTSLTIQCQVDSQVTMMFWYRQQPGQSLTLIATANQGSEATYESGFVIDKFPISRPNLTFSTLTVSNMSPEDSSIYLCSVHAGQINYGYTFGSGTRLTVV.

This clonotype has ten or more counts. The chain uses TRBV2 and TRBJ2-6, with D perhaps matching TRBD1 or TRBD2 (5 bases each). The CDR3 covers 15 residues. Trimming left V 5 bases short and J 4 bases short, with 12 bases between. Germline V gene lookup returns CDR1 SNHLY and CDR2 FYNNEI. CDR3 nucleotide sequence: TGTGCCAGCAGTCCGCAGGGAGCCGGGGCCAACGTCCTGACTTTC. Protein: CASSPQGAGANVLTF.

The chain couples TRBV7-9 to TRBJ1-1; D is unclear. The CDR3 is 13 residues long. The V gene lost 6 bases and the J gene lost 2 bases, with 10 bases spanning the gap. CDR1 SEHNR and CDR2 FQNEAQ come from the germline V gene (reference sequence). The CDR3 nucleotides are TGTGCCAGCAGTTTTGACCCCAACACTGAAGCTTTCTTT. This sequence encodes CASSFDPNTEAFF.

This clonotype occurred many times. V is TRBV4-3 and J is TRBJ2-1, with no clear D. Germline V CDR1 and CDR2: LGHNA, YSLEER. The ends were cut back, 0 bases at V and 0 bases at J, with 15 bases in the middle. This CDR3 is 18 amino acids long. The CDR3 loop is CASSQEYSAENSYNEQFF. CDR3 nucleotides: TGCGCCAGCAGCCAAGAGTACTCAGCCGAAAACTCCTACAATGAGCAGTTCTTC.

This clonotype has at least ten counts. The CDR3 DNA sequence: TGTGCCAGCAGTCCCGGACAGGGCGGAGGTGAAAAACTGTTTTTT. It translates to CASSPGQGGGEKLFF. V usage is TRBV12-3 or TRBV12-4 and J usage is TRBJ1-4, with TRBD1 identical over 8 bases. Losses at the gene ends were 5 bases for V and 7 bases for J; bases not matched to a gene: 9. The CDR3 totals 15 residues.

This clonotype was counted at least ten times. The chain has TRBV5-6 and TRBJ1-1; 9 nucleotides align to TRBD1. The CDR3 spans 13 residues. V shed 4 bases and J 4 bases; nucleotides not matched to a gene: 2. The germline V gene encodes CDR1 SGHDT and CDR2 YYEEEE. CDR3 nucleotide sequence: TGTGCCAGCAGCCTGACAGGGGGCACTGAAGCTTTCTTT. Translated, it gives CASSLTGGTEAFF. The variable domain in full, completed from reference TRBV5-6 and TRBJ1-1, reads DAGVTQSPTHLIKTRGQQVTLRCSPKSGHDTVSWYQQALGQGPQFIFQYYEEEERQRGNFPDRFSGHQFPNYSSELNVNALLLGDSALYLCASSLTGGTEAFFGQGTRLTVV.

This sequence joins TRBV5-1 and TRBJ2-2, with 10 bases lining up with TRBD1. Germline V gene sequence: CDR1 SGHRS, CDR2 YFSETQ. The CDR3 consists of 15 residues. V shed 3 bases, J shed 7 bases, and the junction held 6 bases outside the gene matches. CDR3 amino acids: CASSSGDRGRGELFF. CDR3 bases: TGCGCCAGCAGCTCCGGAGACAGGGGGCGCGGGGAGCTGTTTTTT.

In this sample, this clonotype turned up many times. The chain combines TRBV20-1 with TRBJ2-7, with TRBD1 matching 7 bases. The V and J ends lost 3 bases and 3 bases, in that order; junction bases with no gene match: 8. CDR1 and CDR2 from the germline V gene are DFQATT and SNEGSKA (reference sequence). The CDR3 is 14 residues long. For the CDR3, the DNA is TGCAGTGCTAGTGCCGGGACAGCCCACTACGAGCAGTACTTC. Residues: CSASAGTAHYEQYF.

V gene TRBV6-1 combines with J gene TRBJ1-6, with 10 positions matching TRBD1. Germline values: CDR1 MNHNS, CDR2 SASEGT. CDR3 length: 16 residues. V shed 6 bases and J 8 bases; nucleotides not matched to a gene: 10. DNA of the CDR3: TGTGCCAGCAGCTTTAGATCCGGGACAGGGGATTCACCCCTCCACTTT. Translation gives CASSFRSGTGDSPLHF.

This clonotype was recorded only once. V gene TRBV20-1 combines with J gene TRBJ1-1; D ambiguous. This CDR3 is 15 amino acids long. Germline V CDR1 and CDR2: DFQATT, SNEGSKA (reference sequence). Trimming shortened V by 3 bases and J by 0 bases, and 14 bases separated the two germline ends. CDR3 amino acids: CSASGINFMNTEAFF. The CDR3 DNA sequence: TGCAGTGCTAGCGGCATTAACTTTATGAACACTGAAGCTTTCTTT.

This chain uses TRBV2 with TRBJ2-5, with TRBD2 identical over 9 bases. The CDR3 runs to 16 residues. The V and J ends lost 1 base and 4 bases, in that order; junction bases with no gene match: 7. The germline V gene has CDR1 SNHLY and CDR2 FYNNEI. Written as DNA, the CDR3 is TGTGCCAGCAGTGAAGTGATTAGCGGGAGAGGAGAGACCCAGTACTTC. Its protein is CASSEVISGRGETQYF.

This clonotype was counted at least ten times. The chain links TRBV20-1 to TRBJ2-7; 14 positions match TRBD2. Germline CDR1 reads DFQATT; CDR2 reads SNEGSKA (reference sequence). The V gene end was trimmed by 7 bases and the J gene end by 7 bases; junction bases not matched to a gene: 9. The CDR3 totals 14 residues. The CDR3 bases are TGCAGTGGGGGGAGGACTAGCGGGAGGAGAGAGCAGTACTTC. Translating it yields CSGGRTSGRREQYF.

The V and J genes are TRBV5-6 and TRBJ2-5; D gene unclear. The CDR3 sequence is 13 residues long. Germline V gives CDR1 SGHDT, CDR2 YYEEEE. V lost 1 base and J 5 bases, leaving 9 bases between the germline ends. Here the CDR3 reads CASSLPQLETQYF. CDR3 DNA: TGTGCCAGCAGCTTGCCCCAGCTCGAGACCCAGTACTTC.

This chain connects TRBV27 to TRBJ1-1; D perhaps matches TRBD1 (5 bases). The CDR3 length is 20 residues. With 2 bases removed from V and 0 bases from J, the gap between germline ends came to 25 bases. CDR1 MNHEY and CDR2 SMNVEV come from the germline V gene (reference sequence). The chain's CDR3 is CASSLRETFFRERMNTEAFF. In DNA, the CDR3 is TGTGCCAGCAGTTTACGGGAGACCTTCTTCAGGGAGCGAATGAACACTGAAGCTTTCTTT.